Listed below are T cell receptor beta chains from one sample, sequenced in a study of blood T cell repertoires in COVID-19. The protocol was immunoSEQ multiplex PCR, while the TCRdb copy is restricted to in-frame clones and leaves out a portion. This repertoire shows 120,000 to 150,000 clones, over 80% found once; its top ten account for 6.2%. Material for sequencing was PBMCs or T cells enriched from blood (not recorded which). Source of these receptors: a woman in her 40s who had recovered from COVID-19. The CDR3 runs from the conserved cysteine through the conserved F or W. A D gene is named only where the DNA matches it firmly. Part of the rows lack a size; the others show once, few, many or a class for expanded clones.

D gene	clone size	V gene	J gene	CDR3 DNA	CDR3 protein
-	-	TRBV19	TRBJ1-1	TGTGCCAGTAGTATTCCCCGAGTGGCTGAAGCTTTCTTT	CASSIPRVAEAFF
TRBD1	-	TRBV5-6	TRBJ1-5	TGTGCCAGCAGCTCAAAACCGGGACAGGGGACTTATCAGCCCCAGCATTTT	CASSSKPGQGTYQPQHF
-	-	TRBV11-2	TRBJ2-3	TGTGCCAGCAGCCCGGGGGTACAAGATACGCAGTATTTT	CASSPGVQDTQYF
-	once	TRBV19	TRBJ1-1	TGTGCCAGTAGTTTCGCAGGGGTCACTGAAGCTTTCTTT	CASSFAGVTEAFF
TRBD1	-	TRBV6-5	TRBJ1-2	TGTGCCAGCAGTTATATAGAGGGGGCCGGCTACACCTTC	CASSYIEGAGYTF
TRBD1	-	TRBV6-5	TRBJ1-6	TGTGCCTCCTGGACAGGGTCTAATTCACCCCTCCACTTT	CASWTGSNSPLHF
-	-	TRBV19	TRBJ2-1	TGTGCCAGTAGTGAACATAGATCGGCTAGTGGGCAGTTCTTC	CASSEHRSASGQFF
TRBD1	-	TRBV18	TRBJ1-1	TGTGCCAGCTCACCACAGGAAGCAGGGGGTGAGGCTTTCTTT	CASSPQEAGGEAFF
-	-	TRBV9	TRBJ1-1	TGTGCCAGCAGCTTAGACAGGTCCACTGAAGCTTTCTTT	CASSLDRSTEAFF
-	-	TRBV7-9	TRBJ2-7	TGTGCCAGCAGCTCCCCCCACGTAACTCGTCGCTATTACTTC	CASSSPHVTRRYYF
TRBD1	-	TRBV2	TRBJ2-7	TGTGCCAGCAGGGGACAGGGAAGCTCCTACGAGCAGTACTTC	CASRGQGSSYEQYF
-	-	TRBV6-1	TRBJ2-7	TGTGCCAGCAGTGAAAATCCGCTTGGAAGACTTGGTCCCCTCTCCTACGAGCAGTACTTC	CASSENPLGRLGPLSYEQYF
TRBD2	once	TRBV5-5	TRBJ2-5	TGTGCCAGCAGCTTGGCCCTCCCACTAGCGACCCAAGAGACCCAGTACTTC	CASSLALPLATQETQYF
-	-	TRBV9	TRBJ2-1	TGTGCCAGCAGCGTAGGGGAGTCCCTCTACAATGAGCAGTTCTTC	CASSVGESLYNEQFF
-	-	TRBV6-5	TRBJ2-5	TGTGCCTCCGCCGTGAGGGTCCAAGAGACCCAGTACTTC	CASAVRVQETQYF
-	-	TRBV27	TRBJ1-2	TGTGCCAGCAGTTTACAGGGTTATGGCTACACCTTC	CASSLQGYGYTF
-	-	TRBV27	TRBJ1-6	TGTGCCAGCAGTGAGCGGCAGTCAGATCTCCACTTT	CASSERQSDLHF
-	-	TRBV6-5	TRBJ1-1	TGTGCCAGCAGCTCAGGGCCGGGGAACACTGAAGCTTTCTTT	CASSSGPGNTEAFF
-	-	TRBV5-6	TRBJ2-1	TGTGCCAGCAGCTTTCAAGGAGGGTCCCCCAATGAGCAGTTCTTC	CASSFQGGSPNEQFF
-	-	TRBV7-8	TRBJ2-7	TGTGCCAGCAGCTTGGACACGTATCAGAACGAGCAGTACTTC	CASSLDTYQNEQYF
TRBD1	-	TRBV7-9	TRBJ1-1	TGTGCCAGCTACAGGGGACGATTTTTGGACACTGAAGCTTTCTTT	CASYRGRFLDTEAFF
-	few	TRBV11-1	TRBJ2-5	TGTGCCAGCGGACCGGACTGGGCGGAGACCCAGTACTTC	CASGPDWAETQYF
-	-	TRBV5-1	TRBJ2-5	TGCGCCAGCAGCTTGACCGGGAGAGTCGGCTTGGAGACCCAGTACTTC	CASSLTGRVGLETQYF
TRBD1	-	TRBV5-1	TRBJ1-3	TGCGCCAGCAGCTTGGTACCGGGACAGATGAGCTCTGGAAACACCATATATTTT	CASSLVPGQMSSGNTIYF
-	-	TRBV11-3	TRBJ1-5	TGTGCCAGCAGCTTAGCAAATCAGCCCCAGCATTTT	CASSLANQPQHF
-	-	TRBV5-1	TRBJ2-7	TGCGCCAGCAGCTTGTACCAGAACTACGAGCAGTACTTC	CASSLYQNYEQYF
TRBD2	-	TRBV4-1	TRBJ2-1	TGCGCCAGCAGCCACGGGAGGGGGACCTCCTACAATGAGCAGTTCTTC	CASSHGRGTSYNEQFF
-	few	TRBV4-1	TRBJ1-3	TGCGCCAGCAGCACTAATCCGGGATATACCGCTGGAAACACCATATATTTT	CASSTNPGYTAGNTIYF
TRBD2	once	TRBV19	TRBJ2-1	TGTGCCAGTAGTATCTCCGAGGGAGGGCACAATGAGCAGTTCTTC	CASSISEGGHNEQFF
-	-	TRBV6-5	TRBJ2-7	TGTGCCAGCACCTTATCCAAAAGCCCCCACGAGCAGTACTTC	CASTLSKSPHEQYF
-	-	TRBV4-2	TRBJ1-3	TGTGCCAGCAGCCTCACCACCCCAACACAATTGAGGGGAAACACCATATATTTT	CASSLTTPTQLRGNTIYF
-	-	TRBV11-2	TRBJ2-1	TGTGCCAGCAGCTTACGGACAGGGAGGGAAAATGAGCAGTTCTTC	CASSLRTGRENEQFF
-	-	TRBV2	TRBJ1-6	TGTGCCAGCAGCGGGAGCTTAGGTTCACCCCTCCACTTT	CASSGSLGSPLHF
TRBD2	-	TRBV5-1	TRBJ2-7	TGCGCCAGCAGCTTGGCGGTGGCGGGGGGGTCCTACGAGCAGTACTTC	CASSLAVAGGSYEQYF
-	-	TRBV15	TRBJ1-1	TGTGCCACCAGCAGAGAGAAGGCAGGTACCCCGAGTGTCGCTGAAGCTTTCTTT	CATSREKAGTPSVAEAFF
TRBD2	-	TRBV5-4	TRBJ2-7	TGTGCCAGCAGCTTGGTGGTAGCGGGGGGCTACGAGCAGTACTTC	CASSLVVAGGYEQYF
TRBD2	-	TRBV29-1	TRBJ2-1	TGCAGCGTTGTCTCTGGGGGGGGTCCTGAGCAGTTCTTC	CSVVSGGGPEQFF
TRBD2	-	TRBV29-1	TRBJ2-7	TGCAGCGTTGAAGACCAGACTAGCGGGAGTATCGGGCAGTACTTC	CSVEDQTSGSIGQYF
-	once	TRBV5-6	TRBJ2-1	TGTGCCAGCAGCCTTCCGGGACAAGAGCATGAGCAGTTCTTC	CASSLPGQEHEQFF
TRBD1	-	TRBV3-1/TRBV3-2	TRBJ2-1	TGTGCCAGCAGCCCTCACAGGGGGCCGGACAATGAGCAGTTCTTC	CASSPHRGPDNEQFF
-	-	TRBV30	TRBJ2-7	TGTGCCTGGAATTCAGGGGCGGGCTACGAGCAGTACTTC	CAWNSGAGYEQYF
TRBD1	-	TRBV3-1/TRBV3-2	TRBJ1-4	TGTGCCAGCAGCCCCGAGACAGGGTCGAATGAAAAACTGTTTTTT	CASSPETGSNEKLFF
TRBD1	-	TRBV6-6	TRBJ1-6	TGTGCCAGCAGGGACAGGGGAGGATTGAATAATTCACCCCTCCACTTT	CASRDRGGLNNSPLHF
-	-	TRBV3-1/TRBV3-2	TRBJ1-2	TGTGCCAGCAGCCGCGACCAGGGTAATCGCTACACCTTC	CASSRDQGNRYTF
TRBD2	-	TRBV12-3/TRBV12-4	TRBJ2-5	TGTGCCAGCAGTTTCGGGGGGCAAGAGACCCAGTACTTC	CASSFGGQETQYF
-	-	TRBV14	TRBJ1-2	TGTGCCAGCAGCCAACAGACAGTGGGCTATGGCTACACCTTC	CASSQQTVGYGYTF
TRBD1	-	TRBV12-5	TRBJ2-3	TGTGCTAGTGGTTTGGGGGACAGAGCCACAGATACGCAGTATTTT	CASGLGDRATDTQYF
TRBD1	once	TRBV3-1/TRBV3-2	TRBJ1-3	TGTGCCAGCAGCCATAAATCGACAGGGGGAAACTCTGGAAACACCATATATTTT	CASSHKSTGGNSGNTIYF
TRBD1	-	TRBV7-9	TRBJ1-4	TGTGCCAGCAGCTTAGTACAGGGGGCATCTAATGAAAAACTGTTTTTT	CASSLVQGASNEKLFF
-	-	TRBV9	TRBJ2-2	TGTGCCAGCAGCGAGAATCCCGGGACTGCGAACACCGGGGAGCTGTTTTTT	CASSENPGTANTGELFF
TRBD2	-	TRBV18	TRBJ2-7	TGTGCCAGCTCCCCGGCGGCGACTAGCTGGGACGGTGGGGAGCAGTACTTC	CASSPAATSWDGGEQYF
-	-	TRBV5-1	TRBJ1-5	TGCGCCAGCAGCCCCGACAGCCCAAATCAGCCCCAGCATTTT	CASSPDSPNQPQHF